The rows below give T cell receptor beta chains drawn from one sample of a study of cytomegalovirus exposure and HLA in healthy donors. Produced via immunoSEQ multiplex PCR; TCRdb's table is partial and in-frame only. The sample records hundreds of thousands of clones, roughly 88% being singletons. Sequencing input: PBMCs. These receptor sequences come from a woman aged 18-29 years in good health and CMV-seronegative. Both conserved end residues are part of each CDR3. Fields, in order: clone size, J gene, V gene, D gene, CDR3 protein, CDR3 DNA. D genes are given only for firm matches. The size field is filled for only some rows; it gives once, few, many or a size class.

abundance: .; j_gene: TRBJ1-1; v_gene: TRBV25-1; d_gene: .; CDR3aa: CASSEYGMGHSTEAFF; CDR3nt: TGTGCCAGCAGTGAATACGGTATGGGACACAGCACTGAAGCTTTCTTT
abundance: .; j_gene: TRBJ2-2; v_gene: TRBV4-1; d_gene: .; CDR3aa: CASSQASRVQAGELFF; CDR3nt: TGCGCCAGCAGCCAAGCGAGCAGGGTTCAGGCCGGGGAGCTGTTTTTT
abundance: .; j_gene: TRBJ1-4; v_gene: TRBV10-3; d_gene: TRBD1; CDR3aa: CAISESPGGGEKLFF; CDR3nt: TGTGCCATCAGTGAGAGCCCAGGGGGTGGTGAAAAACTGTTTTTT
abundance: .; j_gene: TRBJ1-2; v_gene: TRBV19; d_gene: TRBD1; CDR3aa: CASSSRDSFGYTF; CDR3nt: TGTGCCAGTAGTTCCCGGGACAGCTTTGGCTACACCTTC
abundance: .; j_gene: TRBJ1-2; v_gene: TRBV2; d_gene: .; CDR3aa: CASTGGRQVYGYTF; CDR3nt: TGTGCCAGCACCGGCGGGCGACAGGTATATGGCTACACCTTC
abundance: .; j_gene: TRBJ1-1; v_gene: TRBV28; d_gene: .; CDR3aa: CASSRGAEAFF; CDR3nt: TGTGCCAGCAGCCGGGGGGCTGAAGCTTTCTTT
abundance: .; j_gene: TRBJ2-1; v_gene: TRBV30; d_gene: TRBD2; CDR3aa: CAWREAGVYNEQFF; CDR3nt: TGTGCCTGGAGGGAAGCGGGAGTCTACAATGAGCAGTTCTTC
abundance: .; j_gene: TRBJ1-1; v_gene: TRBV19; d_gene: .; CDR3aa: CASSKRRDLNTEAFF; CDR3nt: TGTGCCAGTAGTAAAAGAAGGGACTTAAACACTGAAGCTTTCTTT
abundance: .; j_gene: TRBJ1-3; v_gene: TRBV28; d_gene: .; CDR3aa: CASRLAPSSGNTIYF; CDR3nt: TGTGCCAGCAGGCTAGCACCGAGCTCTGGAAACACCATATATTTT
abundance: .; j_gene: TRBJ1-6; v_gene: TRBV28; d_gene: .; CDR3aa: CASSQTGFNSPLHF; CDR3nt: TGTGCCAGCAGCCAGACAGGCTTTAATTCACCCCTCCACTTT
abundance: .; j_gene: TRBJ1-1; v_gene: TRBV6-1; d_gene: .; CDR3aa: CASSEPLRGGAGAFF; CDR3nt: TGTGCCAGCAGTGAGCCTCTTCGGGGGGGCGCGGGAGCTTTCTTT
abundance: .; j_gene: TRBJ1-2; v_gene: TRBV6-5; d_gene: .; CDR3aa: CASSYSLGEDGYGYTF; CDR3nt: TGTGCCAGCAGTTACTCGTTAGGGGAAGATGGCTATGGCTACACCTTC
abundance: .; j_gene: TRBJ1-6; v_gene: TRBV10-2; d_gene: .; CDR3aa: CASSDGTTPSNSPLHF; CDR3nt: TGCGCCAGCAGTGACGGCACTACGCCCAGCAATTCACCCCTCCACTTT
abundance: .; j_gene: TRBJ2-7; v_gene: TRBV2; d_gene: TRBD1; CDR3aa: CASIRDRATYEQYF; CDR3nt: TGTGCCAGTATAAGGGACAGAGCAACCTACGAGCAGTACTTC
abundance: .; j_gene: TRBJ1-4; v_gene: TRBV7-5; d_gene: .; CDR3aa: CVRTREGRGREKLFF; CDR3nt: TGTGTCAGAACGAGGGAGGGGCGCGGTAGAGAAAAACTGTTTTTT
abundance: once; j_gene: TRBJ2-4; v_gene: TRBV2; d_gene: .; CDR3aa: CASSEVEVRGDIQYF; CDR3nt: TGTGCCAGCAGTGAAGTGGAGGTCAGGGGGGACATTCAGTACTTC
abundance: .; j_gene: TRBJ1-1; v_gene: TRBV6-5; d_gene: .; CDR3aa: CASSMGQNTEAFF; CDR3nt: TGTGCCAGCAGCATGGGCCAGAACACTGAAGCTTTCTTT
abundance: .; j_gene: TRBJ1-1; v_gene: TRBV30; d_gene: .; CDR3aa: CAWSARGWMNTEAFF; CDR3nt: TGTGCCTGGAGTGCTCGGGGGTGGATGAACACTGAAGCTTTCTTT
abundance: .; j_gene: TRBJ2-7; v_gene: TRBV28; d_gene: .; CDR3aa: CASSFGPTRYEQYF; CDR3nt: TGTGCCAGCAGTTTCGGTCCAACCCGCTACGAGCAGTACTTC
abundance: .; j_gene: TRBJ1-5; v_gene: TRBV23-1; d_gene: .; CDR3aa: CASSQGTPTSPDTRGVSNQPQHF; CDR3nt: TGCGCCAGCAGTCAAGGCACCCCTACGTCGCCAGATACCCGGGGGGTTAGCAATCAGCCCCAGCATTTT
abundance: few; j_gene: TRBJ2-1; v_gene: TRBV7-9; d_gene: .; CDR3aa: CASSVILGATNEQFF; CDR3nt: TGTGCCAGCAGCGTCATACTGGGGGCGACGAATGAGCAGTTCTTC
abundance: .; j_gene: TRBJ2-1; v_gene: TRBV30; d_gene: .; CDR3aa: CAWSVVLAHNEQFF; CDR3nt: TGTGCCTGGAGTGTCGTCTTAGCGCACAATGAGCAGTTCTTC
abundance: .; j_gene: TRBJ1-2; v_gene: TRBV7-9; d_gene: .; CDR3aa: CASSLLFSSVYGYTF; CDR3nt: TGTGCCAGCAGCTTACTCTTTTCTTCGGTGTATGGCTACACCTTC
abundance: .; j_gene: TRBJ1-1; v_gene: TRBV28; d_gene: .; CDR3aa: CASRTGGQTYTEAFF; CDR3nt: TGTGCCAGCAGAACGGGAGGACAGACTTACACTGAAGCTTTCTTT
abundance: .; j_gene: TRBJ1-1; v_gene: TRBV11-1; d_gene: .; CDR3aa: CASSLDSGRIGIEATEAFF; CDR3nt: TGTGCCAGCAGCTTAGATAGTGGGAGAATAGGAATAGAGGCCACTGAAGCTTTCTTT
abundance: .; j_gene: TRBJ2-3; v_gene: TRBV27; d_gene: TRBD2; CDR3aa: CASIGPGLADDTQYF; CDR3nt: TGTGCCAGCATCGGACCGGGACTAGCAGATGATACGCAGTATTTT
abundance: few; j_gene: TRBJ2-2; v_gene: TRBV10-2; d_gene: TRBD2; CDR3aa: CASTSGRGTGELFF; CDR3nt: TGCGCCAGCACTAGCGGGAGGGGCACCGGGGAGCTGTTTTTT
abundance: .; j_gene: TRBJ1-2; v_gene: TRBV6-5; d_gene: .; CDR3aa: CASSRGKGTGYTF; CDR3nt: TGTGCCAGCAGCCGGGGGAAGGGGACTGGCTACACCTTC
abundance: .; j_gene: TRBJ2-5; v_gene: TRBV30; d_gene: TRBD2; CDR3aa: CAWSVRGGAETQYF; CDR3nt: TGTGCCTGGAGTGTACGGGGGGGGGCGGAGACCCAGTACTTC
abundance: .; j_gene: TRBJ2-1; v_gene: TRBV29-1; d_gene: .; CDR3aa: CSVKTEFSYNEQFF; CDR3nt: TGCAGCGTCAAGACAGAGTTCTCCTACAATGAGCAGTTCTTC
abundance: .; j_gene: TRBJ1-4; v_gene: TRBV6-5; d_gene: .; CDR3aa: CASSYTTRTNEKLFF; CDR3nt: TGTGCCAGCAGTTACACTACTAGGACTAATGAAAAACTGTTTTTT
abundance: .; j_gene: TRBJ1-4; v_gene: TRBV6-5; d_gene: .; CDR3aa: CASSYSRGRINEKLFF; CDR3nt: TGTGCCAGCAGTTACTCCAGAGGGCGGATTAATGAAAAACTGTTTTTT
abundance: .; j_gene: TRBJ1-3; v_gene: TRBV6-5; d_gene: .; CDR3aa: CASSYSGAPSGNTIYF; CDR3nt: TGTGCCAGCAGTTACTCTGGGGCGCCCTCTGGAAACACCATATATTTT
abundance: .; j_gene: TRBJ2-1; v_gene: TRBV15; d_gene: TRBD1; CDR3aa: CATSRLGQGPYNEQFF; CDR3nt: TGTGCCACCAGCAGACTCGGACAGGGACCCTACAATGAGCAGTTCTTC
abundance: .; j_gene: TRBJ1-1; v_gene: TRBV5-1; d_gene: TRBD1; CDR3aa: CASSLGQVNGEAFF; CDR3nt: TGCGCCAGCAGCCTGGGACAGGTGAATGGTGAAGCTTTCTTT
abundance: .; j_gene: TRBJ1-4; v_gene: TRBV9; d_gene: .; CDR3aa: CASSVAGNEKLFF; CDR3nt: TGTGCCAGCAGCGTAGCCGGGAATGAAAAACTGTTTTTT
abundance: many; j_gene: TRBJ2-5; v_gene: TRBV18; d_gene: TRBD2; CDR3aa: CASSRLTSGRYSDETQYF; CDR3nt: TGTGCCAGCTCACGCTTGACTAGCGGGAGATATAGCGATGAGACCCAGTACTTC
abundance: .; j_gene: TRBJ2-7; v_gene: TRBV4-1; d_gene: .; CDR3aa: CASSPWAGYEQYF; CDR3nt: TGCGCCAGCAGCCCCTGGGCAGGCTACGAGCAGTACTTC
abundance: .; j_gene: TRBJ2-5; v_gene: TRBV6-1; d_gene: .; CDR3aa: CASSVNRGGETQYF; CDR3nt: TGTGCCAGCAGTGTTAACAGGGGAGGAGAGACCCAGTACTTC
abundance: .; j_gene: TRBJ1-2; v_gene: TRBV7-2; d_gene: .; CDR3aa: CASSPRTVYGYTF; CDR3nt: TGTGCCAGCAGCCCTCGGACAGTCTATGGCTACACCTTC
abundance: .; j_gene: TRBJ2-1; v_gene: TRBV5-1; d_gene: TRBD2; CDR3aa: CASSPWASGMAVQFF; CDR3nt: TGCGCCAGCAGCCCGTGGGCTAGCGGGATGGCCGTGCAGTTCTTC
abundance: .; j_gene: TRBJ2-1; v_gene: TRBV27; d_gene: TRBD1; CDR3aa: CASSLKDRGVHNEQFF; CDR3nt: TGTGCCAGCAGTTTAAAGGACAGGGGAGTTCACAATGAGCAGTTCTTC
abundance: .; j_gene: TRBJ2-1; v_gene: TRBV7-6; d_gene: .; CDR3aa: CASSLEYGGNNEQFF; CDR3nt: TGTGCCAGCAGCTTAGAGTACGGCGGAAACAATGAGCAGTTCTTC
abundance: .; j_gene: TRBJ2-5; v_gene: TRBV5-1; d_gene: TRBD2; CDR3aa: CASSPGTSGRALETQYF; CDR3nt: TGCGCCAGCAGCCCGGGGACTAGCGGGAGGGCTCTTGAGACCCAGTACTTC
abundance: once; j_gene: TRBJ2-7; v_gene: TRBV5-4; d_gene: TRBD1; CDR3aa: CASSSGTVTYEQYF; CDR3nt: TGTGCCAGCAGCTCGGGGACAGTAACCTACGAGCAGTACTTC
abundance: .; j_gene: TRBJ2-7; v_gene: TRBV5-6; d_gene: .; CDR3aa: CASSLRSGIHEQYF; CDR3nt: TGTGCCAGCAGCTTGAGATCAGGGATCCACGAGCAGTACTTC
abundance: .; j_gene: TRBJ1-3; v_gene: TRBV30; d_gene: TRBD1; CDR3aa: CAWSTGGSGNTIYF; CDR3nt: TGTGCCTGGAGTACAGGGGGCTCTGGAAACACCATATATTTT
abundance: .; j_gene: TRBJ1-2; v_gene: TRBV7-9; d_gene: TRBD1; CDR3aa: CASSPGRGQNYGYTF; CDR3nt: TGTGCCAGCAGCCCCGGAAGGGGACAGAACTATGGCTACACCTTC
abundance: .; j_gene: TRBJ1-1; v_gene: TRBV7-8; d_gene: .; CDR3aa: CASSLGPTPGAFF; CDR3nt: TGTGCCAGCAGCTTAGGACCAACCCCGGGAGCTTTCTTT
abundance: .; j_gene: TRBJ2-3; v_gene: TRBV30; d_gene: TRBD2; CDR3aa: CAWSPGLAGAGDTQYF; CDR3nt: TGTGCCTGGAGCCCGGGGCTAGCGGGGGCCGGAGATACGCAGTATTTT
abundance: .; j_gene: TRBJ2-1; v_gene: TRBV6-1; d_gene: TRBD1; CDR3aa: CASSEPGTANNEQFF; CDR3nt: TGTGCCAGCAGTGAACCTGGGACAGCGAACAATGAGCAGTTCTTC